This T cell receptor (beta chain) was captured in a study of blood T cell repertoires in COVID-19. As for the study in general: Acute-phase and convalescent COVID-19 samples originated in the United States, Italy and Spain. PBMCs, B-cell-depleted T cells, or T cells were the source of the cDNA or gDNA that made up the material.

Assay: immunoSEQ multiplex PCR; the TCRdb copy retains only in-frame clones and omits some. The data hold about 400,000 clones, with more than 70% observed a single time. Trimming removed 4 bases from V and 5 bases from J; junction bases left unmatched: 7. Germline V gene lookup returns CDR1 MGHRA and CDR2 YSYEKL. The CDR3 runs to 15 residues. This chain joins TRBV4-1 and TRBJ1-2; 10 bases line up with TRBD1. Sequencing was carried out using peripheral blood. The source of this sequence is a man aged 40-50 years with acute or convalescent COVID-19. DNA of the CDR3: TGCGCCAGCAGCCCAGGACAGGGGGATATTTATGGCTACACCTTC. The encoded protein is CASSPGQGDIYGYTF.